Below are 3 T cell receptor beta chains sequenced from a single sample in a study of blood T cells in healthy people across ages. The use of a sample-barcoded 5' primer and a J-beta primer mix characterized a second PCR of roughly 6 to 11 cycles. Using its own MiXCR run on the 5' RACE reads, TCRdb lists one record per CDR3 protein. Here the sample spans over 950,000 distinct CDR3 sequences, roughly 50% being singletons. Specimen: blood. The origin of the receptors is a woman aged 55 to 70 in good health.

In DNA form, the CDR3 reads TGTGCCAGCAGAACGGCAGGGGTCTCCGAGCAGTACTTC. Translated, it gives CASRTAGVSEQYF. The chain joins TRBV12-3 or TRBV12-4 to TRBJ2-5; D is possibly TRBD1 (6 bases). The better agreement between TRBJ2-7 and the DNA end casts doubt on the J call. The CDR3 is 13 residues long.

V usage is TRBV7-9 and J usage is TRBJ2-2; D gene uncertain. CDR3 length: 11 residues. The germline CDR1 and CDR2 sequences are SEHNR and FQNEAQ (reference sequence). The germline V and J ends were trimmed by 5 bases and 8 bases, with 6 bases remaining between them. The CDR3 nucleotides read TGTGCCAGCAGCCGGAGTGGGGAGCTGTTTTTT. This gives the protein CASSRSGELFF.

The chain joins TRBV5-1 to TRBJ2-5; D is unresolved. Germline V gene lookup returns CDR1 SGHRS and CDR2 YFSETQ. V shed 0 bases and J shed 11 bases, with 17 bases lying between them. The CDR3 runs to 14 residues. The CDR3 protein is CASSLERAVDEQYF. In nucleotides, the CDR3 is TGCGCCAGCAGCTTGGAGCGAGCTGTCGATGAGCAGTACTTC.